The 31 T cell receptor beta chains given below trace back to one sample, sequenced in a study of identical twins. TCRdb recomputed calls from the 5' RACE reads with MiXCR, one row per CDR3 protein. The profile shows roughly 290,000 distinct CDR3 sequences, roughly 9% of them singletons. These data also formed part of another study, on yellow fever vaccine responses in identical twins.

Sequencing was performed on CD8+ T cells sorted from blood. The receptor set was obtained from a woman between 18 and 29 years old in good health.

This chain uses TRBV6-1 with TRBJ2-7; D is perhaps TRBD2 (6 bases). The CDR3 loop spans 14 amino acids. The V gene lost 1 base and the J gene lost 7 bases, with 14 bases spanning the gap. Germline CDR1 MNHNS, CDR2 SASEGT. The CDR3 spells CASSEEDYSREQYF. CDR3 DNA sequence: TGTGCCAGCAGTGAAGAGGACTATTCCAGGGAGCAGTACTTC.

The chain has TRBV27 and TRBJ2-1, with 9 bases identical to TRBD2. CDR1 and CDR2 from the germline V gene are MNHEY and SMNVEV (reference sequence). The CDR3 loop spans 15 amino acids. V trimming: 5 bases; J trimming: 4 bases; junction bases outside the gene matches: 6. CDR3 amino acids: CASSQLAGRYNEQFF. The CDR3 DNA is TGTGCCAGCAGTCAGCTAGCGGGGCGATACAATGAGCAGTTCTTC.

The chain is built from TRBV13 and TRBJ2-5; D uncertain. Germline V gene data show CDR1 as PRHDT and CDR2 as FYEKMQ (reference sequence). The CDR3 is 15 amino acids. V lost 2 bases to trimming and J lost 2 bases, with 12 bases between them. The CDR3 spells CASSLRGSTQETQYF. The CDR3 region has the DNA TGTGCCAGCAGCTTACGAGGCAGTACTCAAGAGACCCAGTACTTC.

This sequence joins TRBV6-5 and TRBJ2-1; weak D call: TRBD2 (5 bases). V was shortened by 4 bases and J by 4 bases, with 17 bases between the two germline ends. CDR1 is MNHEY, CDR2 SVGAGI, per germline. The CDR3 runs 16 residues. The CDR3 coding sequence is TGTGCCAGCAGTTCGACACTAGGGCGGGTATACAATGAGCAGTTCTTC. Protein product: CASSSTLGRVYNEQFF.

Ten or more counts support this clonotype. The chain is built from TRBV27 and TRBJ2-7; D is possibly TRBD1 (6 bases). This CDR3 is 15 amino acids long. In germline, CDR1 is MNHEY, CDR2 SMNVEV (reference sequence). V gave up 4 bases and J gave up 0 bases, with 13 bases separating them. The chain's CDR3 is CASSSGQSISYEQYF. Written as DNA, the CDR3 is TGTGCCAGCAGTTCCGGACAGAGTATCTCCTACGAGCAGTACTTC.

This chain connects TRBV7-9 to TRBJ2-1; D tentatively fits TRBD1 or TRBD2 (5 bases each). Germline V gene lookup returns CDR1 SEHNR and CDR2 FQNEAQ (reference sequence). This CDR3 is built from 17 residues. V was trimmed by 1 base and J by 3 bases, leaving 16 bases between them. The CDR3 loop is CASSLGGMGVYYNEQFF. The CDR3 nucleotides read TGTGCCAGCAGCTTAGGGGGGATGGGCGTCTACTACAATGAGCAGTTCTTC.

This clonotype was seen only a few times. The chain employs TRBV30 and TRBJ2-2; D is uncertain. CDR3 length: 15 residues. V dropped 0 bases and J dropped 0 bases, with 8 bases sitting between them. Germline values: CDR1 GTSNPN, CDR2 SVGIG (reference sequence). The CDR3 DNA reads TGTGCCTGGAGTGTTCTGGTTCCGAACACCGGGGAGCTGTTTTTT. It translates to CAWSVLVPNTGELFF.

The sample holds a few counts of this clonotype. V gene TRBV5-6 combines with J gene TRBJ2-1; D is undetermined. Trimming shortened V by 3 bases and J by 9 bases, and 19 bases separated the two germline ends. This CDR3 has 15 amino acids. In germline, CDR1 is SGHDT, CDR2 YYEEEE. CDR3 coding DNA: TGTGCCAGCAGCTCACCAGGTACTTGGCACGGTGAGCAGTTCTTC. The encoded protein is CASSSPGTWHGEQFF.

This clonotype was counted only a few times. The rearrangement joins TRBV9 to TRBJ2-1; D is unresolved. Germline loops: CDR1 SGDLS, CDR2 YYNGEE. V was shortened by 2 bases and J by 5 bases, with 5 bases between the two germline ends. The CDR3 is 12 amino acids. In nucleotides, the CDR3 is TGTGCCAGCAGCGTTCTCGACAATGAGCAGTTCTTC. Protein sequence: CASSVLDNEQFF.

This clonotype was detected only a few times. The chain is built from TRBV6-5 and TRBJ2-7, with TRBD1 as a possible D gene (7 bases). V lost 2 bases to trimming and J lost 4 bases, with 15 bases between them. CDR1 and CDR2 (germline): MNHEY, SVGAGI. This CDR3 has 15 residues. DNA for the CDR3: TGTGCCAGCAGTTACCCCAGGGGGGACGAGTACGAGCAGTACTTC. The encoded protein is CASSYPRGDEYEQYF.

This clonotype has a handful of counts. The rearrangement links TRBV6-1 to TRBJ1-5; D is unclear. Deletions cut 5 bases from V and 5 bases from J, with 4 bases between. CDR1 is MNHNS, CDR2 SASEGT, per germline. This CDR3 contains 11 residues. The DNA of the CDR3 is TGTGCCAGCAGTCGAGATCAGCCCCAGCATTTT. Its translation is CASSRDQPQHF.

This clonotype has a handful of counts. The rearrangement joins TRBV7-8 to TRBJ1-4, with a possible D match to TRBD1 (5 bases). V lost 0 bases and J lost 8, with 22 bases in between. CDR3 size: 18 residues. Germline CDR1 and CDR2: SGHVS and FQNEAQ. This CDR3 is CASSLAPNPGEIGEKLFF. The CDR3 bases are TGTGCCAGCAGCTTAGCGCCAAATCCGGGGGAAATCGGAGAAAAACTGTTTTTT.

This clonotype occurred many times. The gene calls are TRBV4-3 and TRBJ2-3; D uncertain. V was pared by 1 base and J by 3 bases, with 8 bases between. The CDR3 contains 14 residues. Germline V gives CDR1 LGHNA, CDR2 YSLEER. The CDR3 bases are TGCGCCAGCAGCCAAGGGGGAATGACAGATACGCAGTATTTT. It encodes CASSQGGMTDTQYF.

This clonotype was counted many times. The J gene is TRBJ2-3, the V gene TRBV10-2, with TRBD1 as a possible D gene (5 bases). The length of the CDR3 is 15 residues. Germline V gives CDR1 WSHSY, CDR2 SAAADI. Trimming shortened V by 6 bases and J by 6 bases, and 19 bases separated the two germline ends. The CDR3 DNA sequence: TGCGCCAGCAGCGCCAGACAGCCCATGGTGGATACGCAGTATTTT. Protein sequence: CASSARQPMVDTQYF.

This clonotype was detected many times. This chain joins TRBV4-1 and TRBJ2-7, with 8 bases identical to TRBD1. There are 15 residues in the CDR3. The V gene end was trimmed by 0 bases and the J gene end by 2 bases; junction bases not matched to a gene: 3. Germline CDR1 and CDR2: MGHRA and YSYEKL. The CDR3 reads CASSQEDRAAYEQYF. The CDR3 coding sequence is TGCGCCAGCAGCCAAGAGGACAGGGCGGCCTACGAGCAGTACTTC.

This clonotype appeared many times. The chain recombines TRBV7-2 with TRBJ2-7; 7 nucleotides match TRBD1. The CDR3 consists of 15 residues. V was clipped by 5 bases and J by 1 base; unmatched bases: 8. The germline V gene has CDR1 SGHTA and CDR2 FQGNSA. CDR3 in DNA: TGTGCCAGCAGCCCTTCGACAGGGAATTCCTACGAGCAGTACTTC. As protein: CASSPSTGNSYEQYF.

A remark on this clonotype: One end of the junction fails to match germline, which may point to a read error. This chain uses TRBV7-7 with TRBJ2-7, with D hard to call. CDR3 size: 15 residues. The germline V gene encodes CDR1 SSHAT and CDR2 FNYEAQ (reference sequence). CDR3 bases: TGTGCTAGCAGCTTAGGTTCGGCAGACGGATACGAGCAGTACTTC. It yields the protein CASSLGSADGYEQYF. The variable domain in full, completed from reference TRBV7-7 and TRBJ2-7, reads GAGVSQSPRYKVTKRGQDVTLRCDPISSHATLYWYQQALGQGPEFLTYFNYEAQPDKSGLPSDRFSAERPEGSISTLTIQRTEQRDSAMYRCASSLGSADGYEQYFGPGTRLTVT.

This clonotype was counted many times. The chain combines TRBV20-1 with TRBJ2-7; 9 positions agree with TRBD2. Per the germline V gene, CDR1 is DFQATT and CDR2 is SNEGSKA (reference sequence). The CDR3 contains 13 residues. CDR3 DNA sequence: TGCAGGGTTGGGACTAGCAGTACCTACGAGCAGTACTTC. It codes for CRVGTSSTYEQYF.

This clonotype has a handful of counts. V and J are TRBV28 and TRBJ2-1; D is perhaps TRBD1 (6 bases). Deletions cut 6 bases from V and 5 bases from J, with 14 bases between. This CDR3 region has 14 residues. Germline values: CDR1 MDHEN, CDR2 SYDVKM. The CDR3 loop reads CASSTKDRDNEQFF. The DNA of the CDR3 is TGTGCCAGCAGCACTAAGGACAGAGACAATGAGCAGTTCTTC.

This clonotype was observed many times. J is TRBJ2-3 and V is TRBV7-2; perhaps TRBD2 as D (5 bases). V was trimmed by 5 bases and J by 6 bases, leaving 15 bases between them. This CDR3 spans 14 amino acids. Germline V lookup: CDR1 SGHTA, CDR2 FQGNSA. The CDR3 region is CASSPLGVGDTQYF. CDR3 sequence (DNA): TGTGCCAGCAGCCCTCTCGGGGTAGGGGATACGCAGTATTTT.

J is TRBJ2-7 and V is TRBV2; the D is unclear. Germline CDR1 reads SNHLY; CDR2 reads FYNNEI. The CDR3 sequence is 10 residues long. The V and J ends lost 7 bases and 0 bases respectively, with 1 base between them. In nucleotides, the CDR3 is TGTGCCAGCAACTCCTACGAGCAGTACTTC. This codes for CASNSYEQYF.

This clonotype was seen many times. The chain joins TRBV4-3 to TRBJ1-1; D uncertain. The CDR3 covers 15 residues. Germline values: CDR1 LGHNA, CDR2 YSLEER. The germline V and J ends were trimmed by 0 bases and 0 bases, with 8 bases remaining between them. CDR3 loop: CASSQEGDLNTEAFF. CDR3 DNA: TGCGCCAGCAGCCAAGAAGGAGATTTGAACACTGAAGCTTTCTTT.

This clonotype appeared many times. The chain employs TRBV24-1 and TRBJ1-1, with D hard to call. Germline CDR1 is KGHDR and CDR2 is SFDVKD. V lost 4 bases and J lost 1, with 6 bases in between. The CDR3 has 13 amino acids. CDR3 region: CATSEGRNTEAFF. In DNA form, the CDR3 reads TGTGCCACCAGTGAAGGGAGGAACACTGAAGCTTTCTTT.

This clonotype was counted a few times. V gene TRBV6-2 or TRBV6-3 combines with J gene TRBJ2-1; 7 bases fit TRBD1. The V segment lost 7 bases and the J segment 6 bases; nucleotides outside the gene matches: 6. Germline CDR1 and CDR2: MNHEY and SVGEGT. This CDR3 contains 13 residues. DNA of the CDR3: TGTGCCAGCATCCAGGGGGACGGCAATGAGCAGTTCTTC. Translation: CASIQGDGNEQFF.

Ten or more counts support this clonotype. V gene TRBV4-3 combines with J gene TRBJ2-1; the match to TRBD2 covers 7 bases. Germline CDR1 is LGHNA and CDR2 is YSLEER. J was trimmed by 3 bases and V by 0 bases; bases with no gene match: 5. The CDR3 is made up of 16 amino acids. CDR3 in amino acids: CASSQDFAGVYNEQFF. CDR3 sequence (DNA): TGCGCCAGCAGCCAAGATTTTGCGGGAGTCTACAATGAGCAGTTCTTC.

This clonotype showed up many times. The chain employs TRBV7-8 and TRBJ1-6; D remains ambiguous. CDR1 is SGHVS, CDR2 FQNEAQ, per germline. V was pared by 1 base and J by 4 bases, with 11 bases between. This CDR3 has 16 amino acids. CDR3 loop: CASSLVSTMYNSPLHF. CDR3 sequence (DNA): TGTGCCAGCAGCTTAGTTTCAACAATGTATAATTCACCCCTCCACTTT.

This chain joins TRBV7-8 and TRBJ2-3; no definite D call. CDR1 is SGHVS, CDR2 FQNEAQ, per germline. V lost 0 bases and J 4 bases, leaving 11 bases between the germline ends. This CDR3 comprises 15 residues. The CDR3 loop reads CASSLAASAADTQYF. CDR3 nucleotide sequence: TGTGCCAGCAGCTTAGCGGCCTCCGCAGCAGATACGCAGTATTTT.

The chain couples TRBV19 to TRBJ1-1; D is unresolved. CDR3 length: 12 residues. Trimming removed 6 bases at V and 0 bases at J, with 5 bases between. The germline gives CDR1 LNHDA, CDR2 SQIVND (reference sequence). CDR3 residues: CASSYMNTEAFF. In DNA form, the CDR3 reads TGTGCCAGTAGCTACATGAACACTGAAGCTTTCTTT.

This clonotype has at least ten counts. The CDR3 DNA reads TGTGCCAGCAGCGAGACCAACCAAGAGACCCAGTACTTC. It translates to CASSETNQETQYF. The chain joins TRBV9 to TRBJ2-5; D is unclear. The CDR3 totals 13 residues. The germline V and J ends were trimmed by 3 bases and 0 bases, with 6 bases remaining between them. Germline V lookup: CDR1 SGDLS, CDR2 YYNGEE.

This clonotype occurred a few times. V gene TRBV7-9 combines with J gene TRBJ1-3; D may be TRBD1 (6 bases). Germline loops: CDR1 SEHNR, CDR2 FQNEAQ (reference sequence). The V end was cut by 3 bases, the J end by 4 bases, with 13 bases between. This CDR3 has 15 residues. CDR3 sequence reads: CASSFWTVHGNTIYF. The CDR3 nucleotides are TGTGCCAGCAGCTTTTGGACAGTACACGGAAACACCATATATTTT. The full variable domain, completed using reference TRBV7-9 and TRBJ1-3, is DTGVSQNPRHKITKRGQNVTFRCDPISEHNRLYWYRQTLGQGPEFLTYFQNEAQLEKSRLLSDRFSAERPKGSFSTLEIQRTEQGDSAMYLCASSFWTVHGNTIYFGEGSWLTVV.

Concerning this clonotype: A much larger clone lies a single base off, so this may be a read error. The CDR3 carries no conserved terminal phenylalanine or tryptophan, so it likely arises from a read error. The chain couples TRBV25-1 to TRBJ1-2; TRBD1 matches at 7 bases. Germline trimming cut 5 bases from V and 1 base from J; bases unmatched to any gene: 10. CDR3 length: 16 amino acids. CDR1 MGHDK and CDR2 SYGVNS come from the germline V gene. This CDR3 reads CASSPNVGQFNYGYTY. For the CDR3, the DNA is TGTGCCAGCAGTCCGAACGTGGGACAGTTTAACTATGGCTACACCTAC.